The rows below give T cell receptor beta chains drawn from one sample of a study of OX40 agonist ivuxolimab in advanced cancers. Here immunoSEQ multiplex PCR was the method, and the copy in TCRdb shows in-frame clones only, minus some. This table has some 19,000 clones, more than 60% appearing once. The sequencing used CD4+ or CD8+ T cells sorted from blood, collected in a trial of the OX40 agonist ivuxolimab. The receptors were gathered from an adult with an advanced solid tumor such as melanoma, head and neck, liver or kidney cancer. The CDR3 runs from the conserved cysteine through the conserved F or W. A D gene is named only where the DNA matches it firmly. Size tells how often a clone was seen (once, few, many) or the class of an expanded clone, and some rows leave it out.

V	J	D	size	CDR3	DNA
TRBV7-9	TRBJ1-1	NA	NA	CASAVNTEAFF	TGTGCCAGCGCAGTGAACACTGAAGCTTTCTTT
TRBV6-5	TRBJ2-2	NA	few	CASRDGELFF	TGTGCCAGCAGAGACGGGGAGCTGTTTTTT
TRBV30	TRBJ2-7	NA	few	CAWSVEPTEQYF	TGTGCCTGGAGTGTAGAACCCACCGAGCAGTACTTC
TRBV5-4	TRBJ2-1	TRBD2	NA	CASSSGTSGSGYNEQFF	TGTGCCAGCAGCTCCGGGACTAGCGGGAGCGGCTACAATGAGCAGTTCTTC
TRBV6-5	TRBJ1-5	NA	few	CASSYVDSNNQPQHF	TGTGCCAGCAGTTACGTCGACAGTAACAATCAGCCCCAGCATTTT
TRBV5-6	TRBJ2-1	NA	NA	CASSRSPGAEGPYNEQFF	TGTGCCAGCAGCCGATCCCCGGGGGCAGAAGGCCCCTACAATGAGCAGTTCTTC
TRBV7-8	TRBJ2-5	NA	NA	CASSLLGETQYF	TGTGCCAGCAGCTTACTAGGAGAGACCCAGTACTTC
TRBV9	TRBJ2-3	NA	NA	CASSVGTGTDTQYF	TGTGCCAGCAGCGTGGGGACTGGCACAGATACGCAGTATTTT
TRBV19	TRBJ2-7	NA	NA	CASTPGGGLGEQYF	TGTGCCAGTACCCCAGGCGGGGGCTTGGGGGAGCAGTACTTC
TRBV7-2	TRBJ2-7	NA	NA	CASSLDGTLDEQYF	TGTGCCAGCAGCTTAGATGGCACCTTGGACGAGCAGTACTTC
TRBV15	TRBJ1-4	NA	once	CATSRFSGNEKLFF	TGTGCCACCAGCAGGTTTAGCGGTAATGAAAAACTGTTTTTT
TRBV5-1	TRBJ2-7	TRBD1	NA	CASSGSGGHEQYF	TGCGCCAGCAGCGGTTCAGGGGGCCACGAGCAGTACTTC
TRBV5-1	TRBJ2-1	NA	NA	CASSRGPKDNEQFF	TGCGCCAGCAGCCGGGGACCCAAGGACAATGAGCAGTTCTTC
TRBV4-3	TRBJ2-7	TRBD1	few	CASSQQTGTYEQYF	TGCGCCAGCAGCCAACAGACAGGGACCTACGAGCAGTACTTC
TRBV2	TRBJ2-7	NA	NA	CASTRDTGRSYEQYF	TGTGCCAGCACCCGGGACACCGGACGGTCCTACGAGCAGTACTTC
TRBV27	TRBJ2-3	TRBD2	NA	CASTMGLANTDTQYF	TGTGCCAGCACAATGGGACTAGCCAACACAGATACGCAGTATTTT
TRBV11-2	TRBJ2-3	NA	once	CASSLGSSTDTQYF	TGTGCCAGCAGCTTAGGCTCCAGCACAGATACGCAGTATTTT
TRBV6-1	TRBJ1-2	TRBD1	NA	CASSRDRTGSYGYTF	TGTGCCAGCAGTAGGGACAGAACGGGGTCCTATGGCTACACCTTC
TRBV19	TRBJ1-1	NA	NA	CASSIWSDGGTEAFF	TGTGCCAGTAGTATCTGGAGTGACGGCGGCACTGAAGCTTTCTTT
TRBV9	TRBJ1-2	NA	NA	CASSVGGDYGYTF	TGTGCCAGCAGCGTGGGGGGTGACTATGGCTACACCTTC
TRBV9	TRBJ1-3	NA	NA	CASRGGETGNTIYF	TGTGCCAGCAGGGGGGGTGAGACTGGAAACACCATATATTTT
TRBV29-1	TRBJ2-7	NA	NA	CSVEGGDWSSYEQYF	TGCAGCGTTGAAGGGGGGGATTGGAGCTCCTACGAGCAGTACTTC
TRBV28	TRBJ2-3	TRBD2	few	CASSPGLAGATDTQYF	TGTGCCAGCAGTCCAGGACTAGCGGGAGCCACAGATACGCAGTATTTT
TRBV28	TRBJ2-1	NA	many	CASSLSSAVDEQFF	TGTGCCAGCAGTTTGAGTAGTGCCGTAGATGAGCAGTTCTTC
TRBV28	TRBJ2-7	TRBD2	NA	CASGNGGSDEQYF	TGTGCCAGCGGCAACGGCGGGAGTGACGAGCAGTACTTC
TRBV7-9	TRBJ2-5	TRBD2	few	CASSFGGAWETQYF	TGTGCCAGCAGCTTCGGGGGGGCTTGGGAGACCCAGTACTTC
TRBV27	TRBJ2-1	NA	NA	CASSLTRGSYNEQFF	TGTGCCAGCAGTTTAACCAGGGGTTCCTACAATGAGCAGTTCTTC
TRBV6-5	TRBJ1-1	NA	once	CASSYSLANTEAFF	TGTGCCAGCAGTTACTCGCTGGCAAACACTGAAGCTTTCTTT
TRBV27	TRBJ2-3	TRBD2	NA	CASSLAGGPGDTQYF	TGTGCCAGCAGCCTAGCGGGGGGGCCGGGAGATACGCAGTATTTT
TRBV5-8	TRBJ1-1	NA	NA	CASSLWGGDTEAFF	TGTGCCAGCAGCTTGTGGGGGGGGGACACTGAAGCTTTCTTT
TRBV6-4	TRBJ2-2	NA	NA	CASSDSASGELFF	TGTGCCAGCAGTGACTCAGCGTCCGGGGAGCTGTTTTTT
TRBV27	TRBJ1-5	NA	NA	CASSLGQLGPQHF	TGTGCCAGCAGTTTAGGGCAGTTAGGGCCCCAGCATTTT
TRBV30	TRBJ1-3	NA	NA	CAWSPDGNTIYF	TGTGCCTGGAGTCCGGACGGAAACACCATATATTTT
TRBV4-3	TRBJ1-1	NA	medium-sized	CASSSLFENTEAFF	TGCGCCAGCAGCTCTCTTTTCGAGAACACTGAAGCTTTCTTT
TRBV5-4	TRBJ2-1	NA	NA	CASSLGGDEQFF	TGTGCCAGCAGCTTAGGAGGGGATGAGCAGTTCTTC
TRBV6-5	TRBJ1-6	TRBD1	once	CASSYSGDRARGLYF	TGTGCCAGCAGTTACTCGGGGGACAGGGCGAGGGGCCTCTACTTT
TRBV27	TRBJ2-2	TRBD1	large	CASIKTGVAGELFF	TGTGCCAGCATCAAGACAGGGGTCGCCGGGGAGCTGTTTTTT
TRBV6-1	TRBJ2-7	NA	NA	CASSDYGYEQYF	TGTGCCAGCAGTGATTACGGCTACGAGCAGTACTTC
TRBV11-2	TRBJ2-5	TRBD1	NA	CASSSMTGREETQYF	TGTGCCAGCAGCTCGATGACAGGGCGGGAAGAGACCCAGTACTTC
TRBV6-6	TRBJ1-1	NA	NA	CASSMTGGNTEAFF	TGTGCCAGCAGCATGACAGGAGGTAACACTGAAGCTTTCTTT
TRBV19	TRBJ2-5	NA	NA	CASSIGDGGSQETQYF	TGTGCCAGTAGTATAGGGGATGGAGGCAGCCAAGAGACCCAGTACTTC
TRBV27	TRBJ2-1	TRBD2	NA	CASSEGLADTSSYNEQFF	TGTGCCAGCAGTGAGGGACTAGCGGACACTAGCTCCTACAATGAGCAGTTCTTC
TRBV5-1	TRBJ2-7	TRBD1	NA	CASSYPTGTYEQYF	TGTGCCAGCAGCTACCCGACAGGGACCTACGAGCAGTACTTC
TRBV28	TRBJ1-3	NA	once	CASTPFLYRDSGNTIYF	TGTGCCAGCACCCCGTTTCTTTACAGGGACTCTGGAAACACCATATATTTT
TRBV5-8	TRBJ2-1	TRBD1	medium-sized	CASSLITGTGGMRNEQFF	TGTGCCAGCAGCTTGATAACAGGGACAGGGGGGATGCGCAATGAGCAGTTCTTC
TRBV7-8	TRBJ2-3	TRBD1	NA	CASSLDQGETDTQYF	TGTGCCAGCAGCTTAGATCAGGGGGAGACAGATACGCAGTATTTT
TRBV10-3	TRBJ1-1	NA	NA	CAISDGAMDAEAFF	TGTGCCATCAGTGATGGGGCGATGGACGCTGAAGCTTTCTTT
TRBV28	TRBJ1-4	NA	medium-sized	CASSSSEHNEKLFF	TGTGCCAGCAGTTCGTCAGAACACAATGAAAAACTGTTTTTT
TRBV7-9	TRBJ1-1	NA	once	CASSLMDTEAFF	TGTGCCAGCAGCTTAATGGACACTGAAGCTTTCTTT
TRBV10-3	TRBJ1-2	NA	NA	CAIKGVGTNYGYTF	TGTGCCATCAAGGGGGTCGGAACTAACTATGGCTACACCTTC
TRBV5-6	TRBJ1-2	TRBD1	NA	CASSRDSNYGYTF	TGTGCCAGCAGCCGGGACAGTAACTATGGCTACACCTTC
TRBV19	TRBJ1-1	TRBD1	NA	CASSIGTGLGTEAFF	TGTGCCAGTAGTATAGGGACAGGGTTGGGCACTGAAGCTTTCTTT
TRBV19	TRBJ2-1	TRBD2	NA	CASSIGGLVIGEQFF	TGTGCCAGTAGTATTGGGGGACTAGTCATTGGTGAGCAGTTCTTC
TRBV11-2	TRBJ2-1	TRBD2	NA	CASSFESGRGEQFF	TGTGCCAGCAGCTTCGAAAGCGGGAGAGGTGAGCAGTTCTTC
TRBV11-2	TRBJ2-1	NA	NA	CASSSHPNSGSSYNEQFF	TGTGCCAGCAGCTCCCATCCAAATAGTGGGAGCTCCTACAATGAGCAGTTCTTC